The T cell receptor beta chain under discussion was sequenced for a study of blood T cell repertoires in COVID-19 (dated by TCRdb to 2018 to 2020). Study-level background: Samples from collaborators originated in the United States, Italy and Spain and spanned both the acute and convalescent phases of COVID-19. The prospective study material was composed of cDNA or gDNA derived from T cells, B-cell-depleted T cells, or PBMCs. The samples were drawn from two sources: the first 160 participants of the ongoing ImmuneRACE study, and 1,000 to 1,500 subjects contributed by 6 global collaborators. The sample metadata nearly always contained a de-identified subject ID, COVID-19 status, age in years and sex. Where available, HLA class I and class II types were taken from metadata supplied by the sample provider and were not determined by assay-based typing. Subjects who had been exposed to COVID-19, were actively infected with it, or had recovered from it provided the deeply sampled blood TCRbeta repertoires that made up the dataset. The repertoires were made available in a free public database intended to serve as a resource for research on the immune response to SARS-CoV-2. The full study reports these points: The amount of clinical and demographic metadata varied by source and participant and was provided uncurated.

In the prospective study, participants were about 18 to 100 years old, resided in under 30 geographic areas of the United States, and were enrolled through a virtual design. In the prospective study, participants were assigned to cohorts based on the clinical history participants reported in a screening survey and a study questionnaire. ImmuneRACE Cohort 3 recovered participants were defined by two consecutive negative NP/OP PCR tests, healthcare professional clearance, or symptom resolution. Each participant in the prospective study had whole blood, serum and a nasopharyngeal or oropharyngeal swab collected by mobile phlebotomists. Prospective study participants could optionally give additional blood draws and questionnaires over a roughly two-month period. Before DNA extraction, prospective study blood samples were shipped either frozen or at room temperature. The immunoSEQ Assay, a bias-controlled multiplex PCR, was used to amplify TCRbeta CDR3 regions from genomic DNA. As for how the authors treated the data: Nucleated cell counts per sample were estimated from amplification of reference gene primers within the assay. To quantify the absolute abundance of each unique TCRbeta CDR3 rearrangement, sequence reads were collapsed and filtered. For each sample, productive Simpson clonality was calculated as the square root of Simpson's diversity index across productive rearrangements. The table comes from immuneACCESS by way of TCRdb, which keeps in-frame sequences with V and J called. Part of the clones is missing from these tables; in studies checked, under half for an unresolved V gene and the rest for unknown reasons. V, J and clone size are those of that table, while D and trimming were read from the DNA. The sample table contains 250,000 to 300,000 clones; only one count was recorded for approximately 91% of them. The leading ten clones occupy 1.7% of the sample.

A remark on this clone: What antigen it recognizes has not been identified. The record has no base qualities; no much larger clone is one base away. This sample also contains other DNA sequences that code for the same CDR3.

The CDR3 contains 13 residues, cysteine and phenylalanine counted. CDR3 DNA is the only sequence kept; it has 39 bases, read in frame from the first base. Sequences KGHSH (CDR1) and LQKENI (CDR2) are obtained from the germline V gene. V was cut back by 6 bases and J by 1 base, leaving a gap of 9 bases between them. Sequences were obtained from PBMCs or T cells enriched from blood (not recorded which). The receptor's source is a woman aged 40 to 55 who had recovered from COVID-19. This chain is built from TRBV18 and TRBJ1-2; the best D guess is TRBD1, with 6 bases matching. In nucleotides, the sequence is TGTGCCAGCTCCCGGGACATTAACTATGGCTACACCTTC. Its protein product is CASSRDINYGYTF.